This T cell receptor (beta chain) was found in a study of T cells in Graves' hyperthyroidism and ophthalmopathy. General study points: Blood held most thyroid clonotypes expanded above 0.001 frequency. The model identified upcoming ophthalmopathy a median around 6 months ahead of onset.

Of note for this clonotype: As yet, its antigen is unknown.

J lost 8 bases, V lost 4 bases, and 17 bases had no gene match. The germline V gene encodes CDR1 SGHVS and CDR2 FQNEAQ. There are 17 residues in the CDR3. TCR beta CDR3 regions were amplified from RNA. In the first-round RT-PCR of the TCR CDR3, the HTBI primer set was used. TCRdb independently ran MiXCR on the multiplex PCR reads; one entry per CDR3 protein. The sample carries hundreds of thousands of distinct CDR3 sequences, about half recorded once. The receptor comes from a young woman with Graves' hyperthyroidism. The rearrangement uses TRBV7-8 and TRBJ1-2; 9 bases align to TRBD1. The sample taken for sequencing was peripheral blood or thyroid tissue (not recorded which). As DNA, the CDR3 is TGTGCCAGCAGCTCTTACGGACAGGGGCGAGGGTATAACGGCTACACCTTC. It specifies CASSSYGQGRGYNGYTF.